The 30 T cell receptor beta chains below come from one sample, sequenced in a study of shared clonotypes between healthy human individuals (dated by TCRdb to the early 2020s). The method behind the library was the immunoSEQ multiplex PCR assay. This immuneACCESS table, as held by TCRdb, lists in-frame sequences with V and J called but not all clones. Of the missing ones, under half trace to an unresolved V gene in checked studies; the others have no known cause. The sample table records hundreds of thousands of clones; 95% to 97% of these occur just once. Less than 0.06% of the sample belongs to the ten largest clones. What was sequenced was naive CD4+ T cells sorted from blood. The cell subset or site label, as the study defines it: CD45RA+ positively selected. These TCRs come from a woman in her 30s in good health.

This clone was picked up one time. Other DNA sequences of this sample code for an identical CDR3. The chain's CDR3 is CASSLLGGEQYF. The CDR3, as DNA: TGTGCCAGCAGTTTATTGGGGGGAGAGCAGTACTTC. This chain uses TRBV28 with TRBJ2-7, with D perhaps matching TRBD2 (6 bases). V lost 1 base and J lost 7, with 8 bases in between. CDR1 and CDR2 (germline): MDHEN, SYDVKM. The CDR3 is made up of 12 amino acids. The full variable domain, rest sourced from reference TRBV28 and TRBJ2-7, is DVKVTQSSRYLVKRTGEKVFLECVQDMDHENMFWYRQDPGLGLRLIYFSYDVKMKEKGDIPEGYSVSREKKERFSLILESASTNQTSMYLCASSLLGGEQYFGPGTRLTVT.

CDR3 sequence: CASSLVPSVAYEQYF. CDR3 DNA sequence: TGCGCCAGCAGCTTGGTTCCTAGCGTAGCCTACGAGCAGTACTTC. This chain connects TRBV5-1 to TRBJ2-7; D may be TRBD2 (6 bases). Between the trimmed V and J ends, which lost 0 bases and 2 bases, there was a span of 12 bases. Looked up from germline, CDR1 is SGHRS and CDR2 is YFSETQ. This CDR3 is built from 15 residues. The full variable domain, completed using reference TRBV5-1 and TRBJ2-7, is KAGVTQTPRYLIKTRGQQVTLSCSPISGHRSVSWYQQTPGQGLQFLFEYFSETQRNKGNFPGRFSGRQFSNSRSEMNVSTLELGDSALYLCASSLVPSVAYEQYFGPGTRLTVT.

The DNA of the CDR3 is TGTGCCAGCTCCCTAGGGACAGCCGACACCATATATTTT. This codes for CASSLGTADTIYF. The chain links TRBV18 to TRBJ1-3; 7 bases align to TRBD1. Per the germline V gene, CDR1 is KGHSH and CDR2 is LQKENI. This CDR3 has 13 amino acids. Germline trimming cut 6 bases from V and 8 bases from J; bases unmatched to any gene: 7.

V and J are TRBV5-1 and TRBJ1-1; 7 nucleotides match TRBD1. CDR1 and CDR2 (germline): SGHRS, YFSETQ. This CDR3 is 15 amino acids long. Losses at the gene ends were 4 bases for V and 9 bases for J; bases not matched to a gene: 15. CDR3 amino acids: CASSGGRDREKKAFF. The CDR3 bases are TGCGCCAGCAGCGGAGGCCGGGACAGAGAAAAAAAAGCTTTCTTT.

J is TRBJ2-2 and V is TRBV7-7; 11 bases are shared with TRBD2. CDR1 and CDR2 from the germline V gene are SSHAT and FNYEAQ (reference sequence). V shed 6 bases, J shed 2 bases, and the junction held 5 bases outside the gene matches. CDR3 length: 16 amino acids. The CDR3 DNA sequence: TGTGCCAGCAGTTCCGGGACTAGCGGCAACACCGGGGAGCTGTTTTTT. It codes for CASSSGTSGNTGELFF.

J is TRBJ2-1 and V is TRBV28; D uncertain. V lost 5 bases and J lost 2, with 19 bases in between. CDR1 MDHEN and CDR2 SYDVKM come from the germline V gene. The CDR3 length is 17 residues. The CDR3 DNA is TGTGCCAGCAGTCCCCTTCGGCGTGCGGCAACCTACAATGAGCAGTTCTTC. Its translation is CASSPLRRAATYNEQFF.

The chain combines TRBV28 with TRBJ2-7, with D possibly called TRBD1 or TRBD2 (5 bases each). Germline CDR1 is MDHEN and CDR2 is SYDVKM. This CDR3 region has 16 residues. Trimming took off 3 bases at V and 4 bases at J, with 19 bases between the two ends. The CDR3 loop reads CASSFGRWGRRYEQYF. CDR3 DNA: TGTGCCAGCAGTTTCGGACGTTGGGGGAGAAGGTACGAGCAGTACTTC.

The V gene is TRBV5-8, the J gene TRBJ2-5; 9 bases are a match to TRBD2. Germline values: CDR1 SGHTS, CDR2 YDEGEE. V was pared by 4 bases and J by 0 bases, with 7 bases of the junction left unmatched. CDR3 size: 16 residues. Here the CDR3 reads CASSRGIAGDQETQYF. The CDR3 DNA reads TGTGCCAGCAGCCGGGGGATAGCGGGAGACCAAGAGACCCAGTACTTC.

The V call is TRBV29-1, the J call TRBJ2-5; 13 positions match TRBD2. Trimming removed 6 bases from V and 5 bases from J; junction bases left unmatched: 9. Germline V gene sequence: CDR1 SQVTM, CDR2 ANQGSEA. This CDR3 region has 15 residues. CDR3 DNA: TGCAGCGTGACCGGGACTAGCGGGATCCGCGAGACCCAGTACTTC. Its translation: CSVTGTSGIRETQYF.

This clone is a singleton in its sample. J is TRBJ1-5 and V is TRBV6-1, with D perhaps matching TRBD1 (5 bases). Germline CDR1 is MNHNS and CDR2 is SASEGT. The ends were cut back, 1 base at V and 2 bases at J, with 12 bases in the middle. The CDR3 loop spans 16 amino acids. This chain's CDR3 is CASSEGAGKGNQPQHF. CDR3 bases: TGTGCCAGCAGTGAAGGGGCAGGGAAAGGCAATCAGCCCCAGCATTTT.

The gene calls are TRBV18 and TRBJ2-7, with a tentative D call TRBD2 (6 bases). This CDR3 is 15 amino acids long. Trimming removed 3 bases at V and 6 bases at J, with 18 bases between. Per the germline V gene, CDR1 is KGHSH and CDR2 is LQKENI. CDR3 loop: CASSPEGTKSAEQYF. In nucleotides, the CDR3 is TGTGCCAGCTCACCGGAGGGTACCAAATCAGCCGAGCAGTACTTC. Using reference TRBV18 and TRBJ2-7 for the parts outside the CDR3, the full variable domain is NAGVMQNPRHLVRRRGQEARLRCSPMKGHSHVYWYRQLPEEGLKFMVYLQKENIIDESGMPKERFSAEFPKEGPSILRIQQVVRGDSAAYFCASSPEGTKSAEQYFGPGTRLTVT.

This chain uses TRBV11-2 with TRBJ2-3; D unresolved. The germline CDR1 and CDR2 sequences are SGHAT and FQNNGV. The ends were cut back, 5 bases at V and 3 bases at J, with 12 bases in the middle. CDR3 size: 14 residues. This CDR3 reads CASSAQPTTDTQYF. The CDR3, as DNA: TGTGCCAGCAGCGCCCAGCCGACAACAGATACGCAGTATTTT.

The chain joins TRBV19 to TRBJ2-3, with 7 bases identical to TRBD1. After removal of 1 base from V and 1 base from J, the junction contained 5 bases not matched to a gene. The V gene's germline CDR1 is LNHDA and CDR2 SQIVND (reference sequence). The CDR3 covers 16 residues. In DNA, the CDR3 is TGTGCCAGTAGTATAGCAACAGGGGCCCGCACAGATACGCAGTATTTT. Residues: CASSIATGARTDTQYF.

For this clone: Other DNA sequences from this sample encode an identical CDR3 as well. This rearrangement joins TRBV5-4 to TRBJ2-1, with 10 bases lining up with TRBD2. This CDR3 region has 15 residues. J gave up 2 bases and V 2 bases, and 1 base lay outside the gene matches. CDR1 and CDR2 (germline): SGHNT, YYREEE (reference sequence). CDR3 sequence (DNA): TGTGCCAGCAGCTTAACTAGCGGGGCCTACAATGAGCAGTTCTTC. It translates to CASSLTSGAYNEQFF. The entire variable domain, with the rest obtained from reference TRBV5-4 and TRBJ2-1, is as follows: ETGVTQSPTHLIKTRGQQVTLRCSSQSGHNTVSWYQQALGQGPQFIFQYYREEENGRGNFPPRFSGLQFPNYSSELNVNALELDDSALYLCASSLTSGAYNEQFFGPGTRLTVL.

The genes are TRBV19 and TRBJ2-7; maybe TRBD1 (6 bases). V was clipped by 6 bases and J by 2 bases, with 20 bases between them. Germline lookup yields CDR1 LNHDA and CDR2 SQIVND (reference sequence). This CDR3 comprises 16 residues. The chain's CDR3 is CASSSILDSVTYEQYF. CDR3 sequence (DNA): TGTGCCAGTAGCTCGATCCTGGACAGTGTTACCTACGAGCAGTACTTC.

V gene TRBV10-2 combines with J gene TRBJ1-5, with 10 bases matching TRBD1. The V gene's germline CDR1 is WSHSY and CDR2 SAAADI. Trimming took 6 bases from V and 2 from J; bases not matched to a gene: 13. CDR3 length: 18 amino acids. CDR3 sequence reads: CASSTGQGFGWGNQPQHF. The CDR3, as DNA: TGCGCCAGCAGCACGGGACAGGGGTTTGGTTGGGGCAATCAGCCCCAGCATTTT.

The CDR3 reads CASSWWGGSYEQYF. The CDR3 region has the DNA TGTGCCAGCAGCTGGTGGGGCGGCTCCTACGAGCAGTACTTC. The J gene is TRBJ2-7, the V gene TRBV5-6; TRBD1 is a possible D gene (5 bases). Germline CDR1 SGHDT, CDR2 YYEEEE. V lost 3 bases to trimming and J lost 0 bases, with 10 bases between them. CDR3 length equals 14 residues. Supplemented by reference TRBV5-6 and TRBJ2-7, the full variable domain reads DAGVTQSPTHLIKTRGQQVTLRCSPKSGHDTVSWYQQALGQGPQFIFQYYEEEERQRGNFPDRFSGHQFPNYSSELNVNALLLGDSALYLCASSWWGGSYEQYFGPGTRLTVT.

The V gene is TRBV9, the J gene TRBJ2-3; TRBD2 matches 12 bases. CDR3 size: 16 residues. V shed 3 bases, J shed 4 bases, and the junction held 6 bases outside the gene matches. Germline V CDR1 and CDR2: SGDLS, YYNGEE. As DNA, the CDR3 is TGTGCCAGCAGCGCCAAACTAGCGGGAGGTGCAGATACGCAGTATTTT. Encoded protein: CASSAKLAGGADTQYF.

The genes are TRBV28 and TRBJ2-5; unclear D gene. Near its end, the DNA agrees better with TRBJ2-7, so the J call may be wrong. Germline V gene sequence: CDR1 MDHEN, CDR2 SYDVKM. The CDR3 has 12 residues. The CDR3 sequence is CASSPNQYEQYF. The CDR3 DNA is TGTGCCAGCAGCCCCAACCAATACGAGCAGTACTTC.

V is TRBV5-1 and J is TRBJ2-3; 7 positions match TRBD1. Germline V gene data show CDR1 as SGHRS and CDR2 as YFSETQ. V was clipped by 3 bases and J by 0 bases; unmatched bases: 7. The CDR3 runs to 16 residues. The CDR3 loop reads CASSSGQDPSTDTQYF. The DNA of the CDR3 is TGCGCCAGCAGCTCCGGACAGGATCCTAGCACAGATACGCAGTATTTT.

This chain connects TRBV28 to TRBJ2-7; tentative D call: TRBD2 (6 bases). The CDR3 spans 13 residues. Trimming shortened V by 3 bases and J by 4 bases, and 10 bases separated the two germline ends. Germline CDR1 MDHEN, CDR2 SYDVKM. In DNA form, the CDR3 reads TGTGCCAGCAGTTTTTCGGGAGCTTACGAGCAGTACTTC. It translates to CASSFSGAYEQYF.

For the CDR3, the DNA is TGTGCCAGCAGCCAAGCGCTAGGGACAGATACGCAGTATTTT. Protein sequence: CASSQALGTDTQYF. This chain connects TRBV4-2 to TRBJ2-3; D not certain. From germline, CDR1 is LGHNA and CDR2 YNFKEQ. This CDR3 is 14 amino acids long. With 1 base removed from V and 3 bases from J, the gap between germline ends came to 8 bases.

The genes are TRBV5-4 and TRBJ2-3; 8 bases are shared with TRBD2. The J segment lost 6 bases and the V segment lost 5 bases, leaving 11 bases of the junction unmatched. Looked up from germline, CDR1 is SGHNT and CDR2 is YYREEE (reference sequence). The CDR3 loop spans 15 amino acids. The CDR3 loop reads CASRVSGSTSDTQYF. CDR3 nucleotide sequence: TGTGCCAGCAGGGTAAGCGGGAGTACATCTGATACGCAGTATTTT. The full variable domain, in which reference TRBV5-4 and TRBJ2-3 provide the parts outside the CDR3, is ETGVTQSPTHLIKTRGQQVTLRCSSQSGHNTVSWYQQALGQGPQFIFQYYREEENGRGNFPPRFSGLQFPNYSSELNVNALELDDSALYLCASRVSGSTSDTQYFGPGTRLTVL.

CDR3 region: CASSLRQGWHEQYF. The DNA for the CDR3 is TGTGCCAGCAGCCTACGACAGGGTTGGCACGAGCAGTACTTC. The V and J genes are TRBV7-9 and TRBJ2-7; 7 positions match TRBD1. The CDR3 has 14 amino acids. The junction had 9 bases not matched to a gene; V was cut back by 5 bases and J by 5 bases. Per the germline V gene, CDR1 is SEHNR and CDR2 is FQNEAQ (reference sequence).

The rearrangement joins TRBV28 to TRBJ1-1, with D perhaps TRBD1 (6 bases). The CDR3 loop spans 14 amino acids. Germline loops: CDR1 MDHEN, CDR2 SYDVKM. V shed 3 bases and J shed 8 bases, with 16 bases lying between them. The CDR3 region has the DNA TGTGCCAGCAGTTTCTTCCTGGGGGGGCCCGAAGCTTTCTTT. Amino acid sequence: CASSFFLGGPEAFF.

V is TRBV5-1 and J is TRBJ2-1; 9 nucleotides agree with TRBD1. There are 15 residues in the CDR3. V lost 5 bases, J lost 7 bases, and 10 bases stayed unmatched. Germline CDR1 and CDR2: SGHRS and YFSETQ. As DNA, the CDR3 is TGCGCCAGCAGGCTGCAACAGGGGGCACGAAATGAGCAGTTCTTC. Encoded protein: CASRLQQGARNEQFF.

The chain uses TRBV29-1 and TRBJ1-2; D call uncertain. The CDR3 is 15 residues long. Germline CDR1 and CDR2: SQVTM and ANQGSEA. Deletions cut 6 bases from V and 5 bases from J, with 22 bases between. In nucleotides, the CDR3 is TGCAGCGTGGCCTTACGATTGTCAGAAGCTTATGGCTACACCTTC. This codes for CSVALRLSEAYGYTF.

This sequence joins TRBV28 and TRBJ1-1, with D maybe TRBD1 (5 bases). V lost 5 bases to trimming and J lost 1 base, with 14 bases between them. The CDR3 is 15 residues long. From germline, CDR1 is MDHEN and CDR2 SYDVKM. The CDR3 DNA follows: TGTGCCAGCAGTCTACCGGGACCGAGGAACACTGAAGCTTTCTTT. Protein: CASSLPGPRNTEAFF.

This clone was counted a few times. The chain carries TRBV20-1 and TRBJ1-1; TRBD1 might be the D (5 bases). The germline V gene has CDR1 DFQATT and CDR2 SNEGSKA (reference sequence). The ends were cut back, 3 bases at V and 11 bases at J, with 10 bases in the middle. The CDR3 sequence is 10 residues long. As DNA, the CDR3 is TGCAGTGCTAGGGACACCGGGGCTTTCTTT. This translates into CSARDTGAFF.

The chain uses TRBV6-1 and TRBJ2-7; D possibly corresponds to TRBD2 (7 bases). The CDR3 is 16 amino acids. Germline V gene lookup returns CDR1 MNHNS and CDR2 SASEGT. Trimming pared 0 bases from V and 2 bases from J, leaving 14 bases between. The CDR3 DNA reads TGTGCCAGCAGTGAAGCGAGGGGGGGGGCCCCCTACGAGCAGTACTTC. This sequence encodes CASSEARGGAPYEQYF.